This record covers a single TCR beta chain. Its antigen is currently unknown. A much larger clone lies one base from this, so it may be a read error. The sample belongs to a study of blood T cells in healthy people across ages. Study-wide context: For every two T cells, template switching captured about one barcoded beta molecule.

PBMCs were isolated at a quantity of at least 6.5 million per sample. Findings and limits, study-wide: Long-lived donors exceeded aged donors in naive CD4+ cells and diversity.

The CDR3 spans 14 residues. Trimming cost V 5 bases and J 6 bases, with 17 bases left between them. CDR1 and CDR2 (germline): MNHEY, SMNVEV (reference sequence). A second PCR, run for about 7 to 11 cycles, used a sample-barcoded 5' primer plus a J-beta primer mix. MiXCR was run by TCRdb on the 5' RACE reads, yielding one entry per CDR3 protein. The table includes 1.5 million to 2 million distinct CDR3 sequences, over 25% detected once. The sequenced sample was blood. The rearrangement uses TRBV27 and TRBJ2-7, with D maybe TRBD1 (5 bases). The TCR originated in a woman aged 30 to 39 in good health. The CDR3 here is CASSVISGPAEQYF. The CDR3 nucleotides read TGTGCCAGCAGTGTAATATCAGGGCCAGCCGAGCAGTACTTC.